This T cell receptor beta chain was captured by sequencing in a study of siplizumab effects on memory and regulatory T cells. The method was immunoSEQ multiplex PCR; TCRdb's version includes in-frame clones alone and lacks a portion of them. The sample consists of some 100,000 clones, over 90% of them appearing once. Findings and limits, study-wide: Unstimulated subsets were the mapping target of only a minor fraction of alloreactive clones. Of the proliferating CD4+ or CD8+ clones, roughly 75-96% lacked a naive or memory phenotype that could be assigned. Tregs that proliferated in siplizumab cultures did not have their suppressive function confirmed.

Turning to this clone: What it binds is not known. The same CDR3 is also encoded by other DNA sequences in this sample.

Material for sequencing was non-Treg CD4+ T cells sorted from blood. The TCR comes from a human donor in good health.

CDR3 amino acids: CASSIDRGSAEAFF. The CDR3 nucleotides read TGTGCCAGTAGTATCGACAGGGGGTCCGCTGAAGCTTTCTTT. The V gene is TRBV19, the J gene TRBJ1-1, with TRBD1 identical over 9 bases. CDR3 length: 14 amino acids. The germline V gene has CDR1 LNHDA and CDR2 SQIVND (reference sequence). The V and J ends lost 3 bases and 6 bases, in that order; junction bases with no gene match: 5.